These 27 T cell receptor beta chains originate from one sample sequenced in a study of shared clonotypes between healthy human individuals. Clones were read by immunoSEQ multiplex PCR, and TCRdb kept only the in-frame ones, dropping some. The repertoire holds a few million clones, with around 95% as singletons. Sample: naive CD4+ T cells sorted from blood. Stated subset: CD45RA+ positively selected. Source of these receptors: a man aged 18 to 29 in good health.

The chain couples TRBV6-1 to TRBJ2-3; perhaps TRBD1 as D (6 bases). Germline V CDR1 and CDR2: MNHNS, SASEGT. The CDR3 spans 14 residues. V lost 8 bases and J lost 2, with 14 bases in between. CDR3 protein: CASRWGTTTDTQYF. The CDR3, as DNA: TGTGCCAGCCGTTGGGGGACAACCACAGATACGCAGTATTTT.

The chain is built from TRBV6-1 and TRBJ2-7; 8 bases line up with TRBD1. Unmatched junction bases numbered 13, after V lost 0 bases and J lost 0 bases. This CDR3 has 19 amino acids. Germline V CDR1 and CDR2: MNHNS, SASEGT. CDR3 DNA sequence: TGTGCCAGCAGTGAAGCGTCGGAGGGATGGACAGGGCGCTCCTACGAGCAGTACTTC. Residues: CASSEASEGWTGRSYEQYF.

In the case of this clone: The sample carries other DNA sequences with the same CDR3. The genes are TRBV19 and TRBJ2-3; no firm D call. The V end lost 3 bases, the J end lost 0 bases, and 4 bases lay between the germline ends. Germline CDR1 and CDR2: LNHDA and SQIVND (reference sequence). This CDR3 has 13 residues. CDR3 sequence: CASSIPSTDTQYF. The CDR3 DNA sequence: TGTGCCAGTAGTATTCCTAGCACAGATACGCAGTATTTT.

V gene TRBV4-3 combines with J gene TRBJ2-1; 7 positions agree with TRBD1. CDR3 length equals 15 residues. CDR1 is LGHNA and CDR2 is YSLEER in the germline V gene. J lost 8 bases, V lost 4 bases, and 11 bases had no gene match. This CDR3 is CASSREGAIEDEQFF. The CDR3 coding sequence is TGCGCCAGCAGCCGCGAGGGGGCCATCGAGGATGAGCAGTTCTTC.

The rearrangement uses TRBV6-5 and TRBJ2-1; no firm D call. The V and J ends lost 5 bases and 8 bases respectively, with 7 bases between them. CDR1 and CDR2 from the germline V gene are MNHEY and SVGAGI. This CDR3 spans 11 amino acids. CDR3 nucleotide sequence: TGTGCCAGCAGTGGGGTGGATGAGCAGTTCTTC. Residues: CASSGVDEQFF.

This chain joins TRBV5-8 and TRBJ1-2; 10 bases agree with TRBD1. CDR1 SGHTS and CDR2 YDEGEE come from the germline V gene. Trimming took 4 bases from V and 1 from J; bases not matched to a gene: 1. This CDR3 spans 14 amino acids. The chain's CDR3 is CASSRTGGNYGYTF. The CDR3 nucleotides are TGTGCCAGCAGCCGGACAGGGGGTAACTATGGCTACACCTTC.

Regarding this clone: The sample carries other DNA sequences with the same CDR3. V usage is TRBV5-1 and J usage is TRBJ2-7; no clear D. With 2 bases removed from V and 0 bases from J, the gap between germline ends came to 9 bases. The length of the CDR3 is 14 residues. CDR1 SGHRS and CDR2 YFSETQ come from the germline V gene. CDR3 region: CASSLRLSSYEQYF. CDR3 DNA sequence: TGCGCCAGCAGCTTACGACTCAGCTCCTACGAGCAGTACTTC. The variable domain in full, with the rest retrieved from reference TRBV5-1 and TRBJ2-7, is KAGVTQTPRYLIKTRGQQVTLSCSPISGHRSVSWYQQTPGQGLQFLFEYFSETQRNKGNFPGRFSGRQFSNSRSEMNVSTLELGDSALYLCASSLRLSSYEQYFGPGTRLTVT.

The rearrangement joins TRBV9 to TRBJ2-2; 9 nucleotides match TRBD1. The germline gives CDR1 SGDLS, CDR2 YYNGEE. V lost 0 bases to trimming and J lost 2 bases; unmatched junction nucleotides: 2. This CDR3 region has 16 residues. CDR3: CASSVEDRGNTGELFF. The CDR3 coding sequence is TGTGCCAGCAGCGTAGAGGACAGGGGCAACACCGGGGAGCTGTTTTTT.

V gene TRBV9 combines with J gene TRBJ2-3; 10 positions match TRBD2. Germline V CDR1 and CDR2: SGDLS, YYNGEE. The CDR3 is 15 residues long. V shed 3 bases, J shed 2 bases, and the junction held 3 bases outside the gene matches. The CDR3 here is CASSGTSGFTDTQYF. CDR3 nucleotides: TGTGCCAGCAGCGGGACTAGCGGTTTCACAGATACGCAGTATTTT. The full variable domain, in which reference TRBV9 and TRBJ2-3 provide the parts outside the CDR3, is DSGVTQTPKHLITATGQRVTLRCSPRSGDLSVYWYQQSLDQGLQFLIQYYNGEERAKGNILERFSAQQFPDLHSELNLSSLELGDSALYFCASSGTSGFTDTQYFGPGTRLTVL.

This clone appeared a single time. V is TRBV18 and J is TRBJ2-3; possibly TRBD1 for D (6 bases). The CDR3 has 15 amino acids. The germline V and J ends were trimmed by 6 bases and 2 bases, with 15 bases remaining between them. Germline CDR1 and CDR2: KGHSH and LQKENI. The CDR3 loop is CASSENRVDTDTQYF. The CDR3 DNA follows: TGTGCCAGCTCCGAGAACAGGGTCGACACAGATACGCAGTATTTT.

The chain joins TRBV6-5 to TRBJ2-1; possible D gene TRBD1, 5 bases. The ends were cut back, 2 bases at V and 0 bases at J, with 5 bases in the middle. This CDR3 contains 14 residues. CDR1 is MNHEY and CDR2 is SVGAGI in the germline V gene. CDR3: CASSYDSSYNEQFF. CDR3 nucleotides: TGTGCCAGCAGTTACGACAGCTCCTACAATGAGCAGTTCTTC.

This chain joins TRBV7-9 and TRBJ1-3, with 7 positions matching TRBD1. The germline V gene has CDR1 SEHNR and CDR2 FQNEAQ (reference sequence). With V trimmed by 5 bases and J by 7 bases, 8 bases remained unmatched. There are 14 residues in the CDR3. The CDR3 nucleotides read TGTGCCAGCAGCCCTCAGCAGGGGGTGAACACCATATATTTT. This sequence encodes CASSPQQGVNTIYF.

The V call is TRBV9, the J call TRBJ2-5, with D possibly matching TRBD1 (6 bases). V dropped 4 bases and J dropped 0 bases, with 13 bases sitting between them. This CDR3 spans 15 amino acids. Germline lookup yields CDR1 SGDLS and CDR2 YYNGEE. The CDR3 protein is CASSPYQGNQETQYF. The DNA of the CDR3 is TGTGCCAGCAGCCCGTACCAGGGGAACCAAGAGACCCAGTACTTC.

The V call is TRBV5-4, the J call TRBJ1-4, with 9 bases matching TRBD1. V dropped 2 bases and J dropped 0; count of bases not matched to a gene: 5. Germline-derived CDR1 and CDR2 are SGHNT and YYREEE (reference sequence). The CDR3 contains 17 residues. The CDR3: CASSFTGGSATNEKLFF. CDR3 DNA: TGTGCCAGCAGCTTCACAGGGGGCTCGGCAACTAATGAAAAACTGTTTTTT.

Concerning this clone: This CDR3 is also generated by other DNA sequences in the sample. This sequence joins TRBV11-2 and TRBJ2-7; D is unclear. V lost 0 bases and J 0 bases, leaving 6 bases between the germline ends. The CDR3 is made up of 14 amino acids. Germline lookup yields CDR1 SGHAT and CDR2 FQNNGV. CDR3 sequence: CASSLERLSYEQYF. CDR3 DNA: TGTGCCAGCAGCTTAGAACGTCTCTCCTACGAGCAGTACTTC.

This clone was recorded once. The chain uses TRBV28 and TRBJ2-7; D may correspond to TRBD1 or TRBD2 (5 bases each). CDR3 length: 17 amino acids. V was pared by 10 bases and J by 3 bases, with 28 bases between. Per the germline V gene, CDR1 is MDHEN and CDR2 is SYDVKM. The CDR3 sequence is CATIPTNPGTDGYEQYF. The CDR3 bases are TGTGCCACCATTCCCACGAATCCCGGGACGGACGGCTACGAGCAGTACTTC.

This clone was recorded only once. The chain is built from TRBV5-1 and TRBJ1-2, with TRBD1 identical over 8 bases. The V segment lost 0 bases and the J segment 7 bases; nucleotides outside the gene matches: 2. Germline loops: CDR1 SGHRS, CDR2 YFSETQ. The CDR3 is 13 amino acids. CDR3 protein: CASSLAGTGGYTF. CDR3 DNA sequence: TGCGCCAGCAGCTTGGCCGGGACAGGTGGCTACACCTTC.

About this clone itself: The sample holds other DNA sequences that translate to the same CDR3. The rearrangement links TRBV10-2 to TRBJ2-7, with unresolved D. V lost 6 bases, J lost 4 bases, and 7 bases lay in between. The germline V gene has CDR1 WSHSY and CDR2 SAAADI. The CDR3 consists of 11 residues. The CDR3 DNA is TGCGCCAGCAGCGCTCATTACGAGCAGTACTTC. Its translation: CASSAHYEQYF.

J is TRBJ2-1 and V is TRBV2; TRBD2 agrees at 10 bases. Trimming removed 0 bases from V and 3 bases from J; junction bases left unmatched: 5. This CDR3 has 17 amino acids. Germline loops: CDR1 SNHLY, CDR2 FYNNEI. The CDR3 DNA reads TGTGCCAGCAGTGAAGCCTTAAGACTAGCGGGCTACAATGAGCAGTTCTTC. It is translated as CASSEALRLAGYNEQFF.

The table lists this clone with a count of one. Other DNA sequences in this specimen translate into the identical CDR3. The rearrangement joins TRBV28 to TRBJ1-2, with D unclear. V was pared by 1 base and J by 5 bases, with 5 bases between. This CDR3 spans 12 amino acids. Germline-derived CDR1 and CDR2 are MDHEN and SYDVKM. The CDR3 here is CASSLSGYGYTF. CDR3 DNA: TGTGCCAGCAGTTTATCTGGGTATGGCTACACCTTC.

CDR3 protein: CASSPRLHSSSYEQYF. Here the CDR3 DNA reads TGCGCCAGCAGCCCACGACTACACTCGAGCTCCTACGAGCAGTACTTC. This sequence joins TRBV5-1 and TRBJ2-7; possible D gene TRBD2, 5 bases. CDR1 and CDR2 (germline): SGHRS, YFSETQ. The CDR3 is 16 residues long. V dropped 4 bases and J dropped 0 bases, with 17 bases sitting between them.

The CDR3 DNA is TGTGCCAGCAGCTGGGGAACAGGGGATGTGCAGTACTTC. It specifies CASSWGTGDVQYF. The V and J genes are TRBV11-2 and TRBJ2-7; 7 bases agree with TRBD1. The CDR3 consists of 13 residues. V lost 4 bases and J lost 9; bases outside the gene matches: 9. Germline assignment: CDR1 SGHAT and CDR2 FQNNGV.

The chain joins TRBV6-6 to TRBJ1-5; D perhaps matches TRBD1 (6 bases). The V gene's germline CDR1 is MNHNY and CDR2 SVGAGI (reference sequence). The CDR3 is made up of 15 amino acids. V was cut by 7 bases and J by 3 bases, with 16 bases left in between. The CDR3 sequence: CASNPRTVDNQPQHF. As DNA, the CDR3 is TGTGCCAGCAACCCCCGGACAGTAGACAATCAGCCCCAGCATTTT.

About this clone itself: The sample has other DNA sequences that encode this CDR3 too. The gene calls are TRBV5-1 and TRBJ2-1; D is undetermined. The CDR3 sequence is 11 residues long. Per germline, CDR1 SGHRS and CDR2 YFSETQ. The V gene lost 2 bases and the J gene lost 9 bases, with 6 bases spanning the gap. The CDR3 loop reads CASSLGPEQFF. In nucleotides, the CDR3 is TGCGCCAGCAGCTTAGGGCCTGAGCAGTTCTTC.

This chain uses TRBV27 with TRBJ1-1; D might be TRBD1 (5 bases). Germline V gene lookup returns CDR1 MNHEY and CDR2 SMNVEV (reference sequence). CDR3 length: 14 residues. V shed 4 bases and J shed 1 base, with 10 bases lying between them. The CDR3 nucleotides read TGTGCCAGCAGTTCTCGGAGGGGGAACACTGAAGCTTTCTTT. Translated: CASSSRRGNTEAFF.

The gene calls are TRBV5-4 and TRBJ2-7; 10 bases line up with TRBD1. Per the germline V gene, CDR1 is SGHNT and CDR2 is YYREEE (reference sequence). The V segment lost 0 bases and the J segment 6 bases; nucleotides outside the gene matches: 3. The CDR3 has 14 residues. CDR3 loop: CASSLEGQGREQYF. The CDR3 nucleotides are TGTGCCAGCAGCTTGGAGGGACAGGGGCGCGAGCAGTACTTC.

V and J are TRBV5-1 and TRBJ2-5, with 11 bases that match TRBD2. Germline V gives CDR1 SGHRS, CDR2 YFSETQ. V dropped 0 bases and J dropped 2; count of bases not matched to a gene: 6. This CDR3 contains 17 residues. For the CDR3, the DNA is TGCGCCAGCAGCTTGGCCGGGACTAGCGGATATCAAGAGACCCAGTACTTC. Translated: CASSLAGTSGYQETQYF.